The 11 T cell receptor beta chains below all came from one sample that was sequenced in a study of T cells of healthy individuals. TCRdb processed the 5' RACE reads anew with MiXCR; each CDR3 protein has one entry. The sample has about 82,000 distinct CDR3 sequences, about 4.8% seen once. These receptors all come from a female donor in good health.

V and J are TRBV7-2 and TRBJ2-7; possibly TRBD2 for D (6 bases). The CDR3 runs to 15 residues. The ends were cut back, 5 bases at V and 6 bases at J, with 20 bases in the middle. CDR1 SGHTA and CDR2 FQGNSA come from the germline V gene. The CDR3 reads CASSQLGGLGPEQYF. The CDR3 DNA sequence: TGTGCCAGCAGCCAACTCGGAGGGCTGGGGCCCGAGCAGTACTTC. The whole variable domain, remainder taken from reference TRBV7-2 and TRBJ2-7, is GAGVSQSPSNKVTEKGKDVELRCDPISGHTALYWYRQSLGQGLEFLIYFQGNSAPDKSGLPSDRFSAERTGGSVSTLTIQRTQQEDSAVYLCASSQLGGLGPEQYFGPGTRLTVT.

This clonotype was detected ten times or more. The chain has TRBV7-3 and TRBJ2-7; TRBD2 matches at 8 bases. This CDR3 has 14 residues. V dropped 3 bases and J dropped 3; count of bases not matched to a gene: 4. Germline V lookup: CDR1 SGHTA, CDR2 FQGTGA. The CDR3 reads CASSFPRGDYEQYF. In DNA form, the CDR3 reads TGTGCCAGCAGCTTCCCGCGGGGGGACTACGAGCAGTACTTC.

This clonotype appeared many times. V gene TRBV4-1 combines with J gene TRBJ2-7; TRBD1 matches at 7 bases. The CDR3 totals 13 residues. Germline CDR1 MGHRA, CDR2 YSYEKL. Germline trimming cut 6 bases from V and 3 bases from J; bases unmatched to any gene: 5. CDR3 in DNA: TGCGCCAGCAGAAGACAGGGAAGCTACGAGCAGTACTTC. It is translated as CASRRQGSYEQYF.

This clonotype has ten or more counts. This chain joins TRBV20-1 and TRBJ1-1; no firm D call. Germline lookup yields CDR1 DFQATT and CDR2 SNEGSKA (reference sequence). Trimming removed 3 bases at V and 7 bases at J, with 6 bases between. CDR3 length equals 10 residues. CDR3 amino acids: CSASMVEAFF. The CDR3 DNA reads TGCAGTGCTAGCATGGTTGAAGCTTTCTTT.

This clonotype has at least ten counts. The J gene is TRBJ2-3, the V gene TRBV7-8; 11 bases match TRBD1. The CDR3 is made up of 16 amino acids. CDR1 is SGHVS, CDR2 FQNEAQ, per germline. V shed 0 bases, J shed 11 bases, and the junction held 10 bases outside the gene matches. The CDR3 DNA follows: TGTGCCAGCAGCTTAGCGAAGGGACAGGGGGACCCCTGGCAGTATTTT. Protein product: CASSLAKGQGDPWQYF.

This clonotype was observed at least ten times. The chain links TRBV7-2 to TRBJ2-1, with D unresolved. This CDR3 has 15 residues. Germline V gives CDR1 SGHTA, CDR2 FQGNSA. Trimming removed 5 bases at V and 3 bases at J, with 14 bases between. CDR3 residues: CASSAVGANYNEQFF. DNA for the CDR3: TGTGCCAGCAGCGCAGTGGGCGCAAACTACAATGAGCAGTTCTTC.

This clonotype was found many times. The rearrangement joins TRBV6-2 or TRBV6-3 to TRBJ1-2; possibly TRBD1 for D (5 bases). Trimming cost V 5 bases and J 4 bases, with 14 bases left between them. This CDR3 spans 14 amino acids. Germline V lookup: CDR1 MNHEY, CDR2 SVGEGT. CDR3 in DNA: TGTGCCAGCAGTCTGGACACCCAAGCCTATGGCTACACCTTC. Its translation: CASSLDTQAYGYTF.

In this sample, this clonotype turned up many times. The CDR3 DNA follows: TGTGCCACCAGGCGTGGCGGAGGGAGCACAGATACGCAGTATTTT. As protein: CATRRGGGSTDTQYF. The chain recombines TRBV15 with TRBJ2-3; D might be TRBD2 (6 bases). Germline V CDR1 and CDR2: LNHNV, YYDKDF (reference sequence). The CDR3 contains 15 residues. Trimming removed 6 bases from V and 0 bases from J, with 13 bases in between.

This clonotype was seen many times. The gene calls are TRBV20-1 and TRBJ2-7; 9 nucleotides align to TRBD1. Losses at the gene ends were 3 bases for V and 7 bases for J; bases not matched to a gene: 4. Germline CDR1 and CDR2: DFQATT and SNEGSKA (reference sequence). The CDR3 covers 12 residues. The CDR3: CSASTDRGEQYF. In DNA, the CDR3 is TGCAGTGCTAGCACCGACAGGGGGGAGCAGTACTTC.

The sample holds many counts of this clonotype. This chain's CDR3 is CASSLERVQPQHF. CDR3 coding DNA: TGTGCCAGCAGTTTAGAACGGGTTCAGCCCCAGCATTTT. This chain joins TRBV12-3 or TRBV12-4 and TRBJ1-5; D is undetermined. Trimming pared 1 base from V and 6 bases from J, leaving 7 bases between. This CDR3 region has 13 residues.

This clonotype showed up many times. Germline is not matched at one junction end, which may reflect a read error. The J gene is TRBJ1-5, the V gene TRBV18, with unresolved D. The CDR3 loop spans 14 amino acids. Germline loops: CDR1 KGHSH, CDR2 LQKENI. The CDR3 sequence: CATSGSQNSQPQHF. CDR3 bases: TGTGCCACCTCAGGTTCCCAGAATTCTCAGCCCCAGCATTTT.